This TCR beta chain was found in a study of T cell clones after liver transplantation. Across the study: Liver transplant recipients had immunosuppression withdrawal attempted within 2 years. Post-transplant blood was tracked for graft-donor-reactive T cell clones identified in a pre-transplant mixed lymphocyte reaction. Study-level points and caveats: Compared with third party-reactive sequences, donor-reactive ones declined more, independent of withdrawal success.

The V and J ends lost 3 bases and 7 bases respectively, with 16 bases between them. CDR3 size: 15 residues. The germline V gene encodes CDR1 LNHDA and CDR2 SQIVND (reference sequence). Unstimulated PBMCs were sorted into CD3+CD4+ and CD3+CD8+ populations. Profiled with immunoSEQ multiplex PCR; TCRdb holds only in-frame clones, not every one. The sample lists more than 95,000 clones, 90% occurring once. In regard to this clone: Antigen unknown.

The V gene is TRBV19, the J gene TRBJ1-5; tentative D call: TRBD1 (6 bases). This receptor was taken from a human patient who received a liver transplant. Some T cells here may be from the graft donor. This specimen consisted of CD4+ T cells from blood, obtained 12 months after liver transplant. The CDR3 sequence: CASSIGGGARQPQHF. As DNA, the CDR3 is TGTGCCAGTAGTATTGGGGGGGGCGCAAGGCAGCCCCAGCATTTT.